This T cell receptor beta chain was retrieved from a study of blood T cell repertoires in COVID-19 (dated by TCRdb to about 2020). A note on the overall study: Collaborator samples came from the United States, Italy and Spain and covered acute and convalescent phases of COVID-19. The prospective study material was composed of cDNA or gDNA derived from T cells, B-cell-depleted T cells, or PBMCs. Subjects who had been exposed to COVID-19, were actively infected with it, or had recovered from it provided the deeply sampled blood TCRbeta repertoires that made up the dataset. The repertoires were released in a freely available public database intended as a resource for research on the immune response to SARS-CoV-2. The samples were drawn from the first 160 participants of the ongoing ImmuneRACE study and from more than 1,000 subjects provided by 6 global collaborators. Sample metadata almost always included a de-identified subject ID, COVID-19 status, age in years and sex. HLA class I and class II types, where available, came from metadata supplied by the sample provider rather than from assay-based typing. General conclusions and limits of the study: The quantity of clinical and demographic metadata differed by source and by participant and was supplied without curation.

Sequences LGHDT (CDR1) and YNNKEL (CDR2) are obtained from the germline V gene (reference sequence). V loses 1 base of germline sequence and J loses 0 bases, and the interval between the two ends is 9 bases. Measured from the cysteine to the phenylalanine, the CDR3 is 15 residues long. The read is trimmed to its CDR3 DNA, 45 bases read in frame from base 1. TCRbeta CDR3 regions were amplified from genomic DNA using the immunoSEQ Assay, a bias-controlled multiplex PCR. Per the original workflow: Within the assay, amplification of reference gene primers was used to estimate how many nucleated cells each sample contained. Sequence reads were collapsed and filtered to measure the absolute abundance of every unique TCRbeta CDR3 rearrangement. For each sample, productive Simpson clonality was calculated as the square root of Simpson's diversity index across productive rearrangements. As stored in TCRdb, this immuneACCESS dataset retains in-frame rearrangements with V and J assigned. A fraction of the clones does not appear; measured against another copy, unresolved V genes explain less than half of the discrepancy, and the remainder lacks a known reason. Clone size and the V and J calls come from that table; the DNA yielded D and trimming. The table for this sample lists 40,000 to 55,000 clones; 84% of them were counted only once. In total, the top ten clones hold about 4.5% of the sample.

Each collaborating institution followed its own protocols to collect whole blood in K2EDTA tubes. Collaborator samples were shipped for TCRbeta analysis as frozen whole blood, isolated PBMCs, or DNA extracted from either sample type. A note on this clone: Its target antigen remains unknown. No much larger clonotype is one base removed from it; base qualities were not supplied.

This clonotype was sampled from a man aged 50-60 years with active COVID-19. This chain is built from TRBV3-1 (or the pseudogene TRBV3-2) and TRBJ1-1; the D gene is unclear. The sample taken for sequencing was peripheral blood. The CDR3 region reads CASSQGAGMNTEAFF. Here is the DNA: TGTGCCAGCAGCCAAGGAGCGGGGATGAACACTGAAGCTTTCTTT.